The 19 T cell receptor beta chains presented below share a single source sample, sequenced in a study of beta chain features in type 1 diabetes (dated by TCRdb to the late 2010s). The library was built by means of the immunoSEQ multiplex PCR assay. The High Capacity cDNA Reverse Transcription Kit was used to reverse transcribe all of the isolated RNA, meaning that expressed TCRB transcripts were what got sequenced. Here the immuneACCESS table is served through TCRdb, limited to in-frame sequences with V and J called. Missing clones are a known gap in these copies; in checked studies unresolved V genes cover under half, and the rest lacks a known reason. The sample table lists about 340,000 clones, approximately 8% of them with a count of one. The ten top clones hold around 0.45% of the sample. The sample taken for sequencing was central memory CD4+ T cells from blood. Receptors originate from a young woman in good health.

Notes on this clone: The same CDR3 arises from other DNA sequences in this sample as well. CDR3 protein: CASSPIMNTEAFF. CDR3 bases: TGTGCCAGCTCACCAATAATGAACACTGAAGCTTTCTTT. This chain joins TRBV18 and TRBJ1-1; D uncertain. Per the germline V gene, CDR1 is KGHSH and CDR2 is LQKENI. Between the trimmed V and J ends, which lost 2 bases and 0 bases, there was a span of 4 bases. This CDR3 region has 13 residues.

Details on this clone: Other DNA sequences from this sample encode an identical CDR3 as well. The CDR3 is CASSLGSAKNIQYF. CDR3 DNA: TGTGCCAGCAGCTTGGGCTCAGCCAAAAACATTCAGTACTTC. This chain links TRBV5-6 with TRBJ2-4; the D is unclear. CDR1 and CDR2 (germline): SGHDT, YYEEEE. V was pared by 0 bases and J by 0 bases, with 4 bases between. This CDR3 region has 14 residues. The full variable domain, in which reference TRBV5-6 and TRBJ2-4 provide the parts outside the CDR3, is DAGVTQSPTHLIKTRGQQVTLRCSPKSGHDTVSWYQQALGQGPQFIFQYYEEEERQRGNFPDRFSGHQFPNYSSELNVNALLLGDSALYLCASSLGSAKNIQYFGAGTRLSVL.

The chain has TRBV12-2 and TRBJ2-7; TRBD1 is the table's D call and was not checked against the DNA. TRBV12-2 constitutes a pseudogene. CDR3 length: 15 amino acids. As DNA, the CDR3 is TGTGCAAGTCGCAACGACCGGGACAGGGACCACGAGCAGTACTTC. The encoded protein is CASRNDRDRDHEQYF.

The rearrangement links TRBV9 to TRBJ2-1; a weak D match, TRBD1 (6 bases). The CDR3 is 15 residues long. From germline, CDR1 is SGDLS and CDR2 YYNGEE. V was trimmed by 0 bases and J by 5 bases, leaving 12 bases between them. DNA of the CDR3: TGTGCCAGCAGCGTAGGGGGACAACTCAACAATGAGCAGTTCTTC. This gives the protein CASSVGGQLNNEQFF.

Only a few counts were recorded for this clone. Other DNA sequences in the same sample also yield this CDR3. The genes are TRBV5-1 and TRBJ2-7, with 11 bases aligning to TRBD1. The CDR3 loop spans 14 amino acids. After removal of 6 bases from V and 1 base from J, the junction contained 3 bases not matched to a gene. CDR1 SGHRS and CDR2 YFSETQ come from the germline V gene. CDR3 coding DNA: TGCGCCAGCAAAGGACAGGGGGCATCCTACGAGCAGTACTTC. As protein: CASKGQGASYEQYF. Full variable domain (missing parts from reference TRBV5-1 and TRBJ2-7): KAGVTQTPRYLIKTRGQQVTLSCSPISGHRSVSWYQQTPGQGLQFLFEYFSETQRNKGNFPGRFSGRQFSNSRSEMNVSTLELGDSALYLCASKGQGASYEQYFGPGTRLTVT.

CDR3 amino acids: CASSLLATGNTIYF. DNA of the CDR3: TGTGCCAGCAGCTTATTGGCTACTGGAAACACCATATATTTT. V gene TRBV7-9 combines with J gene TRBJ1-3; D gene uncertain. Germline CDR1 is SEHNR and CDR2 is FQNEAQ (reference sequence). The CDR3 has 14 residues. V shed 2 bases and J shed 2 bases, with 7 bases lying between them.

The rearrangement uses TRBV18 and TRBJ2-5; possible D gene TRBD2, 5 bases. CDR1 and CDR2 (germline): KGHSH, LQKENI. The CDR3 covers 13 residues. Trimming left V 3 bases short and J 5 bases short, with 10 bases between. The chain's CDR3 is CASSPGRLETQYF. The CDR3 DNA is TGTGCCAGCTCACCGGGGAGATTGGAGACCCAGTACTTC.

This clone was picked up a small number of times. Other DNA sequences from this sample encode an identical CDR3 as well. CDR3: CASRREADTQYF. The CDR3 DNA is TGTGCCAGCAGACGAGAGGCAGATACGCAGTATTTT. The chain joins TRBV11-2 to TRBJ2-3; D gene ambiguous. This CDR3 is 12 amino acids long. Germline-derived CDR1 and CDR2 are SGHAT and FQNNGV. V lost 6 bases to trimming and J lost 4 bases, with 8 bases between them.

This clone has more than one count but fewer than ten. CDR3 in DNA: TGCGCCAGCAGCATCACAGATACGCAGTATTTT. Its translation is CASSITDTQYF. The chain uses TRBV5-1 and TRBJ2-3; D gene ambiguous. Germline CDR1 and CDR2: SGHRS and YFSETQ. The CDR3 contains 11 residues. Trimming shortened V by 4 bases and J by 2 bases, and 2 bases separated the two germline ends.

Comment on this clone: A much larger clone differs from this one at a single base, so this may be a read error. V is TRBV9 and J is TRBJ2-2; D remains ambiguous. V shed 3 bases and J shed 1 base, with 4 bases lying between them. This CDR3 has 13 residues. Looked up from germline, CDR1 is SGDLS and CDR2 is YYNGEE. This CDR3 is CASSDRNTGELFF. As DNA, the CDR3 is TGTGCCAGCAGCGACAGGAACACCGGGGAGCTGTTTTTT.

The chain couples TRBV5-5 to TRBJ2-5; no reliable D call. Germline V gene sequence: CDR1 SGHKS, CDR2 YYEKEE (reference sequence). This CDR3 is 13 amino acids long. V was cut by 2 bases and J by 5 bases, with 10 bases left in between. As DNA, the CDR3 is TGTGCCAGCAGCTTTTTTGGACCGGAGACCCAGTACTTC. It encodes CASSFFGPETQYF.

This clone was seen at least ten times. The CDR3 DNA is TGTGCCAGCACCACGGCCCCCTATGAGGGCTACACCTTC. Translation: CASTTAPYEGYTF. The chain has TRBV6-1 and TRBJ1-2, with D uncertain. V was pared by 7 bases and J by 8 bases, with 17 bases between. The CDR3 spans 13 residues. CDR1 is MNHNS, CDR2 SASEGT, per germline.

This clone was detected only a few times. The CDR3 does not end in the conserved phenylalanine or tryptophan, so this is likely a read error. The DNA is omitted, as the CDR3 cannot be located on it reliably, and the CDR3 follows TCRdb's listing. J is TRBJ1-5 and V is TRBV11-2; the listed D gene, TRBD1, was not tested against the DNA. Termini included, the CDR3 measures 9 amino acids. Germline CDR1 is SGHAT and CDR2 is FQNNGV. CDR3 in amino acids: CASSLPRGI.

The chain couples TRBV6-5 to TRBJ2-1; D unclear. Germline CDR1 is MNHEY and CDR2 is SVGAGI. CDR3 length equals 12 residues. Trimming left V 7 bases short and J 1 base short, with 5 bases between. DNA of the CDR3: TGTGCCAGCAAAGGATCCTACAATGAGCAGTTCTTC. Its translation is CASKGSYNEQFF.

This clone was seen a few times. The rearrangement joins TRBV6-1 to TRBJ1-2; D is undetermined. Trimming stripped 0 bases from V and 4 bases from J, with 12 bases between. Germline V gene lookup returns CDR1 MNHNS and CDR2 SASEGT. This CDR3 is 15 amino acids long. The CDR3 sequence: CASSEALWASYGYTF. In DNA, the CDR3 is TGTGCCAGCAGTGAAGCGCTCTGGGCAAGCTATGGCTACACCTTC.

This chain's CDR3 is CASSGGTAQADTQYF. The CDR3 nucleotides read TGTGCCAGCAGCGGGGGGACAGCGCAGGCAGATACGCAGTATTTT. J is TRBJ2-3 and V is TRBV11-2, with D possibly matching TRBD1 (7 bases). The CDR3 contains 15 residues. Germline CDR1 and CDR2: SGHAT and FQNNGV. Trimming pared 5 bases from V and 4 bases from J, leaving 16 bases between. Full variable domain (missing parts from reference TRBV11-2 and TRBJ2-3): EAGVAQSPRYKIIEKRQSVAFWCNPISGHATLYWYQQILGQGPKLLIQFQNNGVVDDSQLPKDRFSAERLKGVDSTLKIQPAKLEDSAVYLCASSGGTAQADTQYFGPGTRLTVL.

The chain recombines TRBV7-8 with TRBJ2-3; TRBD1 matches at 7 bases. The J segment lost 2 bases and the V segment lost 0 bases, leaving 8 bases of the junction unmatched. The CDR3 loop spans 17 amino acids. The germline CDR1 and CDR2 sequences are SGHVS and FQNEAQ. The CDR3 sequence: CASSLASGTVVTDTQYF. CDR3 DNA: TGTGCCAGCAGCTTAGCTTCCGGGACAGTGGTCACAGATACGCAGTATTTT.

This clone was found a few times. The V call is TRBV6-6, the J call TRBJ2-7; TRBD2 matches 7 bases. The CDR3 consists of 12 residues. Germline V gene lookup returns CDR1 MNHNY and CDR2 SVGAGI (reference sequence). V lost 8 bases to trimming and J lost 6 bases; unmatched junction nucleotides: 7. DNA of the CDR3: TGTGCCAGCTGCGGGAGTAGTCGCGAGCAGTACTTC. As protein: CASCGSSREQYF.

The chain combines TRBV19 with TRBJ1-5; D is uncertain. Germline loops: CDR1 LNHDA, CDR2 SQIVND (reference sequence). V lost 5 bases, J lost 9 bases, and 14 bases lay in between. The CDR3 is 13 residues long. CDR3 nucleotide sequence: TGTGCCAGTAGTGAGTCGGGCGCAGGGCCCCAGCATTTT. This sequence encodes CASSESGAGPQHF.